This passage covers 5 T cell receptor beta chains from one sample sequenced in a study of monozygotic twins with inflammatory bowel disease. From the 5' RACE reads, TCRdb lists one entry per CDR3 protein and no DNA. The table for this sample gives 110,000 to 150,000 distinct CDR3 sequences. Sequencing was carried out using blood. The source is a human donor with ulcerative colitis or Crohn's disease, or a healthy co-twin of an affected twin (not recorded which).

V is TRBV28 and J is TRBJ2-1; TCRdb names TRBD2, which stays unverified in the absence of DNA. CDR1 and CDR2 from the germline V gene are MDHEN and SYDVKM. CDR3 length: 17 residues. CDR3 sequence reads: CASSPPSGAGGYNEQFF. The variable domain in full, completed from reference TRBV28 and TRBJ2-1, reads DVKVTQSSRYLVKRTGEKVFLECVQDMDHENMFWYRQDPGLGLRLIYFSYDVKMKEKGDIPEGYSVSREKKERFSLILESASTNQTSMYLCASSPPSGAGGYNEQFFGPGTRLTVL.

V gene TRBV12-3 or TRBV12-4 combines with J gene TRBJ2-1; TCRdb reports TRBD2, a call that lacks DNA to check it against. The CDR3 spans 18 residues. CDR3 in amino acids: CASSSPRGGRADRNEQFF.

The genes are TRBV20-1 and TRBJ2-7; TCRdb returns TRBD1, unconfirmable since there is no DNA. This CDR3 spans 13 amino acids. Germline CDR1 is DFQATT and CDR2 is SNEGSKA (reference sequence). CDR3 sequence: CSALRGGSYEQYF.

The chain joins TRBV29-1 to TRBJ1-2; TCRdb's D gene call, TRBD1, goes unchecked for lack of DNA. The CDR3 consists of 13 residues. Germline values: CDR1 SQVTM, CDR2 ANQGSEA. The chain's CDR3 is CSVERGLNYGYTF.

The genes are TRBV6-1 and TRBJ2-6; with no DNA, the TCRdb D assignment of TRBD1 cannot be verified. The CDR3 spans 18 residues. Looked up from germline, CDR1 is MNHNS and CDR2 is SASEGT. CDR3 loop: CASTGQGAIFSGANVLTF.